These 32 T cell receptor beta chains were sequenced from one sample in a study of T-cell reconstitution after alpha-beta-depleted transplantation in children. Unique molecular identifiers were used in preparing the TCRbeta library. MiXCR was run by TCRdb on the PCR reads, yielding one entry per CDR3 protein. Seen here are a few hundred thousand distinct CDR3 sequences, 23% observed once, and the top ten hold 9.5% to 12%. Sequencing used PBMCs, mostly from graft donor cells, obtained 180 days after TCRalphabeta/CD19-depleted stem cell transplant. The receptors originated from a male patient younger than 18 who had a stem cell transplant for acute lymphoblastic leukemia, so the T cells may come from the graft donor.

The J gene is TRBJ1-2, the V gene TRBV3-1; a possible D gene is TRBD1 (5 bases). Germline V gene lookup returns CDR1 LGHDT and CDR2 YNNKEL (reference sequence). The length of the CDR3 is 14 residues. Trimming stripped 8 bases from V and 4 bases from J, with 17 bases between. CDR3 residues: CASFQAVGGYGYTF. CDR3 DNA sequence: TGTGCCAGCTTCCAAGCAGTGGGGGGCTATGGCTACACCTTC.

The rearrangement uses TRBV10-1 and TRBJ2-1; 8 bases fit TRBD2. The CDR3 contains 18 residues. The V segment lost 1 base and the J segment 3 bases; nucleotides outside the gene matches: 11. Germline V gene lookup returns CDR1 WNHNN and CDR2 SYGVQD (reference sequence). The CDR3 nucleotides read TGCGCCAGCAGTGAGTACCCCGGGCTAGCGGGTATCTACAATGAGCAGTTCTTC. Protein: CASSEYPGLAGIYNEQFF.

This clonotype was picked up a small number of times. The chain links TRBV5-1 to TRBJ2-7; perhaps TRBD2 as D (6 bases). There are 14 residues in the CDR3. CDR1 and CDR2 (germline): SGHRS, YFSETQ. The V end was cut by 6 bases, the J end by 0 bases, with 13 bases between. The CDR3 bases are TGCGCCAGCATGTGGGAGGTTCACTCCTACGAGCAGTACTTC. As protein: CASMWEVHSYEQYF.

The chain combines TRBV11-2 with TRBJ2-4; no definite D call. This CDR3 region has 16 residues. Per the germline V gene, CDR1 is SGHAT and CDR2 is FQNNGV. V lost 0 bases, J lost 0 bases, and 9 bases lay in between. CDR3 region: CASSLDLPSAKNIQYF. The CDR3 region has the DNA TGTGCCAGCAGCTTAGATCTTCCCTCAGCCAAAAACATTCAGTACTTC.

The rearrangement joins TRBV7-9 to TRBJ2-1; TRBD1 agrees at 8 bases. Trimming cost V 3 bases and J 7 bases; bases outside gene matches: 8. The V gene's germline CDR1 is SEHNR and CDR2 FQNEAQ (reference sequence). The CDR3 length is 15 residues. The DNA of the CDR3 is TGTGCCAGCAGCTTCGGGCAGGGGGCCCTAAATGAGCAGTTCTTC. The encoded protein is CASSFGQGALNEQFF.

The gene calls are TRBV7-9 and TRBJ2-7; D unclear. V was clipped by 3 bases and J by 2 bases, with 8 bases between them. This CDR3 is 13 amino acids long. The V gene's germline CDR1 is SEHNR and CDR2 FQNEAQ (reference sequence). CDR3 loop: CASSFSLTYEQYF. The CDR3, as DNA: TGTGCCAGCAGCTTCAGCCTAACCTACGAGCAGTACTTC. Filled out from reference TRBV7-9 and TRBJ2-7, the complete variable domain reads DTGVSQNPRHKITKRGQNVTFRCDPISEHNRLYWYRQTLGQGPEFLTYFQNEAQLEKSRLLSDRFSAERPKGSFSTLEIQRTEQGDSAMYLCASSFSLTYEQYFGPGTRLTVT.

The chain carries TRBV4-2 and TRBJ1-2, with D perhaps TRBD1 (6 bases). Germline CDR1 and CDR2: LGHNA and YNFKEQ. V gave up 3 bases and J gave up 5 bases, with 16 bases separating them. This CDR3 contains 15 residues. The CDR3 coding sequence is TGTGCCAGCAGCCAGGGGGGGACATCTTCTTATGGCTACACCTTC. Amino acid sequence: CASSQGGTSSYGYTF.

The chain couples TRBV7-9 to TRBJ2-1; TRBD2 aligns across 10 bases. CDR3 size: 17 residues. V shed 4 bases and J 8 bases; nucleotides not matched to a gene: 14. CDR1 is SEHNR and CDR2 is FQNEAQ in the germline V gene (reference sequence). The CDR3 is CASSSGGLAGAKDEQFF. Here the CDR3 DNA reads TGTGCCAGCAGCTCCGGCGGCCTAGCGGGAGCTAAGGATGAGCAGTTCTTC.

This clonotype was observed a few times. The V gene is TRBV7-9, the J gene TRBJ1-1, with 10 bases matching TRBD1. Germline trimming cut 2 bases from V and 3 bases from J; bases unmatched to any gene: 3. The CDR3 is made up of 15 amino acids. Germline V gene data show CDR1 as SEHNR and CDR2 as FQNEAQ (reference sequence). The CDR3 DNA sequence: TGTGCCAGCAGCTTATGGGACAGGGGTGACACTGAAGCTTTCTTT. The encoded protein is CASSLWDRGDTEAFF.

This clonotype was seen more than once but under ten times. V usage is TRBV10-3 and J usage is TRBJ2-3; 9 bases line up with TRBD1. The junction had 3 bases not matched to a gene; V was cut back by 6 bases and J by 5 bases. The CDR3 loop spans 13 amino acids. Germline V gene lookup returns CDR1 ENHRY and CDR2 SYGVKD. DNA of the CDR3: TGTGCCATCAGAGACAGGGGGATAGATACGCAGTATTTT. It encodes CAIRDRGIDTQYF.

This clonotype was detected a few times. The chain links TRBV7-6 to TRBJ2-2, with D perhaps TRBD1 or TRBD2 (5 bases each). V lost 2 bases, J lost 1 base, and 14 bases lay in between. The V gene's germline CDR1 is SGHVS and CDR2 FNYEAQ. The CDR3 runs to 17 residues. Here the CDR3 reads CASSLLAGTVNTGELFF. CDR3 coding DNA: TGTGCCAGCAGCTTATTAGCAGGGACGGTGAACACCGGGGAGCTGTTTTTT.

This clonotype has a handful of counts. V usage is TRBV24-1 and J usage is TRBJ2-3; D might be TRBD2 (6 bases). The V end lost 10 bases, the J end lost 0 bases, and 16 bases lay between the germline ends. Looked up from germline, CDR1 is KGHDR and CDR2 is SFDVKD. The CDR3 sequence is 15 residues long. The CDR3 coding sequence is TGTGCCACTAGCGGCAGGTTGTCTAGCACAGATACGCAGTATTTT. Protein sequence: CATSGRLSSTDTQYF.

The rearrangement links TRBV5-8 to TRBJ2-1, with 12 bases matching TRBD2. The CDR3 has 17 amino acids. The V gene's germline CDR1 is SGHTS and CDR2 YDEGEE. The J segment lost 3 bases and the V segment lost 1 base, leaving 5 bases of the junction unmatched. For the CDR3, the DNA is TGTGCCAGCAGCTTGCCGGGACTAGCGGGCTTCTACAATGAGCAGTTCTTC. It is translated as CASSLPGLAGFYNEQFF.

Ten or more counts support this clonotype. V gene TRBV5-1 combines with J gene TRBJ2-1; 8 bases match TRBD2. V trimming: 4 bases; J trimming: 2 bases; junction bases outside the gene matches: 5. The germline V gene encodes CDR1 SGHRS and CDR2 YFSETQ. CDR3 length: 15 amino acids. CDR3 sequence (DNA): TGCGCCAGCAGCCCGGGACTAGGACCCTACAATGAGCAGTTCTTC. Translated, it gives CASSPGLGPYNEQFF.

The gene calls are TRBV6-1 and TRBJ2-3; 10 nucleotides line up with TRBD2. Germline V gene lookup returns CDR1 MNHNS and CDR2 SASEGT. The CDR3 length is 17 residues. The ends lost 7 bases at V and 4 bases at J; junction bases unmatched: 14. In DNA form, the CDR3 reads TGTGCCAGCAAATTTAGAGCTAGCGGGAGTACCGCAGATACGCAGTATTTT. Translated: CASKFRASGSTADTQYF.

The chain recombines TRBV7-3 with TRBJ2-5; 14 nucleotides align to TRBD2. The CDR3 spans 16 residues. Germline CDR1 reads SGHTA; CDR2 reads FQGTGA. Trimming took 5 bases from V and 3 from J; bases not matched to a gene: 5. CDR3 region: CASSRAGLAGEETQYF. The CDR3 DNA reads as TGTGCCAGCAGCCGTGCGGGACTAGCGGGAGAAGAGACCCAGTACTTC.

This clonotype was observed a few times. The chain carries TRBV6-1 and TRBJ2-4, with D maybe TRBD1 (6 bases). This CDR3 region has 14 residues. Trimming pared 5 bases from V and 2 bases from J, leaving 10 bases between. CDR1 and CDR2 from the germline V gene are MNHNS and SASEGT. The CDR3 DNA follows: TGTGCCAGCAGTCTGACAGGTTCCAAAAACATTCAGTACTTC. Translation: CASSLTGSKNIQYF.

This sequence joins TRBV12-3 or TRBV12-4 and TRBJ2-5; D may match TRBD1 or TRBD2 (5 bases each). The CDR3 has 14 residues. V was trimmed by 3 bases and J by 5 bases, leaving 13 bases between them. Here the CDR3 reads CASSFQGPGETQYF. CDR3 sequence (DNA): TGTGCCAGCAGTTTTCAGGGTCCGGGGGAGACCCAGTACTTC.

The chain recombines TRBV6-5 with TRBJ2-1, with 10 bases identical to TRBD2. Per germline, CDR1 MNHEY and CDR2 SVGAGI. This CDR3 spans 13 amino acids. J lost 8 bases, V lost 2 bases, and 0 bases had no gene match. CDR3 sequence reads: CASSYLAGDEQFF. The CDR3 DNA reads TGTGCCAGCAGTTACCTAGCGGGAGATGAGCAGTTCTTC.

In this sample, this clonotype turned up many times. CDR3: CASSLGRGFNGYTF. DNA for the CDR3: TGTGCCAGCAGCTTGGGCCGGGGTTTCAATGGCTACACCTTC. The chain is built from TRBV5-5 and TRBJ1-2; D is uncertain. V lost 0 bases to trimming and J lost 6 bases, with 12 bases between them. There are 14 residues in the CDR3. Per germline, CDR1 SGHKS and CDR2 YYEKEE (reference sequence).

The rearrangement joins TRBV5-1 to TRBJ2-3, with D maybe TRBD2 (6 bases). Germline V gene data show CDR1 as SGHRS and CDR2 as YFSETQ. There are 15 residues in the CDR3. Trimming took off 2 bases at V and 3 bases at J, with 13 bases between the two ends. CDR3 amino acids: CASSFASVWTDTQYF. The CDR3 DNA is TGCGCCAGCAGCTTTGCTAGCGTTTGGACAGATACGCAGTATTTT.

This sequence joins TRBV7-2 and TRBJ2-7, with TRBD1 matching over 7 bases. Trimming at V came to 0 bases and at J to 3 bases, leaving 8 bases not matched to a gene. The CDR3 sequence is 16 residues long. Germline V lookup: CDR1 SGHTA, CDR2 FQGNSA. This CDR3 reads CASSLARGGGYYEQYF. The CDR3 nucleotides are TGTGCCAGCAGCTTAGCACGAGGGGGCGGCTACTACGAGCAGTACTTC.

As concerns this clonotype: The junction departs from germline at one end; a sequencing error may be responsible. This rearrangement joins TRBV28 to TRBJ1-4; perhaps TRBD1 as D (6 bases). Per the germline V gene, CDR1 is MDHEN and CDR2 is SYDVKM. The CDR3 totals 18 residues. CDR3 nucleotide sequence: TGTGCCATCAGTTTGGGACATCTAGATCCCACAACTAATGAAAAACTGTTTTTT. The encoded protein is CAISLGHLDPTTNEKLFF.

The J gene is TRBJ2-7, the V gene TRBV28; possible D gene TRBD1, 5 bases. This CDR3 spans 14 amino acids. Germline lookup yields CDR1 MDHEN and CDR2 SYDVKM. Trimming cost V 7 bases and J 5 bases, with 18 bases left between them. Here the CDR3 reads CASIKTPGLHEQYF. Here the CDR3 DNA reads TGTGCCAGCATAAAAACACCAGGGCTCCACGAGCAGTACTTC.

This sequence joins TRBV5-1 and TRBJ2-6, with D uncertain. The germline V and J ends were trimmed by 6 bases and 4 bases, with 14 bases remaining between them. This CDR3 comprises 15 residues. Germline lookup yields CDR1 SGHRS and CDR2 YFSETQ. The CDR3 coding sequence is TGCGCCAGCACGGGCACCACGACCGGGGCCAACGTCCTGACTTTC. Translating it yields CASTGTTTGANVLTF.

The CDR3 loop reads CASSLQGGLNTGELFF. The CDR3 coding sequence is TGTGCCAGCAGCCTCCAGGGTGGTCTGAACACCGGGGAGCTGTTTTTT. The chain joins TRBV7-3 to TRBJ2-2; D might be TRBD1 (5 bases). CDR3 length: 16 amino acids. The germline gives CDR1 SGHTA, CDR2 FQGTGA. V dropped 5 bases and J dropped 1 base, with 14 bases sitting between them.

This clonotype was counted at least ten times. V and J are TRBV12-3 or TRBV12-4 and TRBJ2-1; 11 bases fit TRBD2. J lost 4 bases, V lost 6 bases, and 5 bases had no gene match. The CDR3 consists of 15 residues. CDR3 bases: TGTGCCAGCAGAAAACTAGCGGGAGAGTACAATGAGCAGTTCTTC. It specifies CASRKLAGEYNEQFF.

The V call is TRBV6-5, the J call TRBJ2-7, with D possibly TRBD1 on 6 matching bases. V gave up 2 bases and J gave up 7 bases, with 21 bases separating them. This CDR3 spans 16 amino acids. Germline-derived CDR1 and CDR2 are MNHEY and SVGAGI. CDR3 in DNA: TGTGCCAGCAGTTACACCACCGGGACACTATCCTCGGAGCAGTACTTC. Encoded protein: CASSYTTGTLSSEQYF.

The chain carries TRBV5-1 and TRBJ2-7; 8 bases match TRBD2. The CDR3 spans 16 residues. Trimming cost V 0 bases and J 0 bases; bases outside gene matches: 5. The germline V gene encodes CDR1 SGHRS and CDR2 YFSETQ. The CDR3 protein is CASSLVGTRSSYEQYF. The DNA for the CDR3 is TGCGCCAGCAGCTTGGTGGGGACTAGGTCCTCCTACGAGCAGTACTTC.

This chain uses TRBV11-2 with TRBJ2-7; D not certain. V lost 5 bases, J lost 3 bases, and 11 bases lay in between. This CDR3 region has 13 residues. Germline V lookup: CDR1 SGHAT, CDR2 FQNNGV. The CDR3 DNA sequence: TGTGCCAGCAGCCGTACGTGGGACTACGAGCAGTACTTC. Translated: CASSRTWDYEQYF.

Note on this clonotype: One junction end does not reproduce the germline sequence, and a read error may be involved. The gene calls are TRBV7-2 and TRBJ1-5; the D gene is possibly TRBD1 (6 bases). This CDR3 is built from 17 residues. CDR1 is SGHTA and CDR2 is FQGNSA in the germline V gene. CDR3 amino acids: CACSTIHSLRGSQPQHF. The CDR3 nucleotides are TGTGCCTGCAGCACTATCCATTCGCTTAGGGGGAGTCAGCCCCAGCATTTT. Full variable domain (remainder filled in from reference TRBV7-2 and TRBJ1-5): GAGVSQSPSNKVTEKGKDVELRCDPISGHTALYWYRQSLGQGLEFLIYFQGNSAPDKSGLPSDRFSAERTGGSVSTLTIQRTQQEDSAVYLCACSTIHSLRGSQPQHFGDGTRLSIL.

The V and J genes are TRBV12-3 or TRBV12-4 and TRBJ2-7; D is ambiguous. This CDR3 spans 13 amino acids. V was shortened by 3 bases and J by 7 bases, with 13 bases between the two germline ends. This CDR3 is CASSLAQIWEQYF. CDR3 nucleotides: TGTGCCAGCAGTTTGGCACAGATATGGGAGCAGTACTTC.